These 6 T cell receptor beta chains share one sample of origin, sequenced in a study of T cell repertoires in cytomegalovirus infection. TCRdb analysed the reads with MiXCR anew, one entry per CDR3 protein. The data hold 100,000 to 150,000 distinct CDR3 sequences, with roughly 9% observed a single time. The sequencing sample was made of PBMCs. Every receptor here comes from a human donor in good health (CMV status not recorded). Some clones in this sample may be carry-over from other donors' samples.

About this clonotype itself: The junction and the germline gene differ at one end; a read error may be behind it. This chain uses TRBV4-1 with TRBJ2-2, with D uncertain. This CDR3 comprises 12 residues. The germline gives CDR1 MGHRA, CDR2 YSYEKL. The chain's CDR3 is CANSLRAGELFF. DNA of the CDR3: TGCGCCAACAGCCTTAGGGCCGGGGAGCTGTTTTTT.

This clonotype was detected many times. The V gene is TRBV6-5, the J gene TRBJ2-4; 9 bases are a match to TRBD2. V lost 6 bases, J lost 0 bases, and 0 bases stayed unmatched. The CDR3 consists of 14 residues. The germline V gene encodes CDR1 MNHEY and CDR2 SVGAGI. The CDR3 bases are TGTGCCAGCAGGACTAGCGGAGCCAAAAACATTCAGTACTTC. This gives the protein CASRTSGAKNIQYF.

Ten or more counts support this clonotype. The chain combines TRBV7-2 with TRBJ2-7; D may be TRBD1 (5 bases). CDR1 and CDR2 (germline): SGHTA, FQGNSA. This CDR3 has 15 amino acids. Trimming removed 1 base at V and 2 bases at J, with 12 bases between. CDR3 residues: CASSLGVPGTYEQYF. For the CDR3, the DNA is TGTGCCAGCAGCTTAGGGGTCCCAGGGACCTACGAGCAGTACTTC.

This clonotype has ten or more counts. The CDR3: CASRRPEEYTIYF. The CDR3 region has the DNA TGTGCCAGCAGGCGCCCGGAGGAGTACACCATATATTTT. This chain joins TRBV12-3 or TRBV12-4 and TRBJ1-3, with D uncertain. V was shortened by 6 bases and J by 8 bases, with 14 bases between the two germline ends. The CDR3 has 13 amino acids.

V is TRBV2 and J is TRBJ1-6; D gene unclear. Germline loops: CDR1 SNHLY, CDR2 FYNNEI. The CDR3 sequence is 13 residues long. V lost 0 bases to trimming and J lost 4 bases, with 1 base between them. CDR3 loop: CASSEAYNSPLHF. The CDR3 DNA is TGTGCCAGCAGTGAAGCTTATAATTCACCCCTCCACTTT.

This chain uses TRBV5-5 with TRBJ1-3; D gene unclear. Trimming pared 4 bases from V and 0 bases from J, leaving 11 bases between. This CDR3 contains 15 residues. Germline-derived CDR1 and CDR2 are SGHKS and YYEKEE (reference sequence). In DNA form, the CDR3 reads TGTGCCAGCAGCCAGGACCGTCTCTCTGGAAACACCATATATTTT. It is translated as CASSQDRLSGNTIYF.